Below are 9 T cell receptor beta chains sequenced from a single sample in a study of blood T cell repertoires in COVID-19. TCRdb's copy holds only in-frame clones and misses some; the assay was immunoSEQ multiplex PCR. The profile shows over 250,000 clones, roughly 80% of them singletons. Sequenced material: peripheral blood. The receptors were gathered from a human donor with COVID-19, enrolled during active disease. The donor label of this sample is uncertain.

The count of this clone is one. The CDR3 spells CASRRGGNTEAFF. Written as DNA, the CDR3 is TGTGCCAGTCGGAGGGGAGGGAACACTGAAGCTTTCTTT. This chain links TRBV27 with TRBJ1-1, with a possible D match to TRBD1 (5 bases). The germline CDR1 and CDR2 sequences are MNHEY and SMNVEV (reference sequence). CDR3 length: 13 residues. V was pared by 9 bases and J by 1 base, with 12 bases between.

This rearrangement joins TRBV28 to TRBJ2-1; no definite D call. This CDR3 is 14 amino acids long. Per the germline V gene, CDR1 is MDHEN and CDR2 is SYDVKM. Trimming removed 8 bases at V and 0 bases at J, with 11 bases between. CDR3 sequence (DNA): TGTGCCAGCCGACTGGTTAGCTCCTACAATGAGCAGTTCTTC. As protein: CASRLVSSYNEQFF. Full variable domain (remainder filled in from reference TRBV28 and TRBJ2-1): DVKVTQSSRYLVKRTGEKVFLECVQDMDHENMFWYRQDPGLGLRLIYFSYDVKMKEKGDIPEGYSVSREKKERFSLILESASTNQTSMYLCASRLVSSYNEQFFGPGTRLTVL.

The chain couples TRBV3-1 (or the pseudogene TRBV3-2) to TRBJ2-1; D ambiguous. The germline gives CDR1 LGHDT, CDR2 YNNKEL (reference sequence). The ends were cut back, 2 bases at V and 7 bases at J, with 15 bases in the middle. The CDR3 sequence is 15 residues long. DNA of the CDR3: TGTGCCAGCAGCCAACTCGGTGGTAGCTGGAATGAGCAGTTCTTC. Translated: CASSQLGGSWNEQFF.

This sequence joins TRBV3-1 (or the pseudogene TRBV3-2) and TRBJ2-1; 9 bases align to TRBD1. The germline CDR1 and CDR2 sequences are LGHDT and YNNKEL (reference sequence). With 4 bases clipped from V and 8 bases from J, the junction kept 12 bases outside the gene matches. This CDR3 is built from 16 residues. DNA of the CDR3: TGTGCCAGCAGCCCGGACAGGGGAGTCAACACGGATGAGCAGTTCTTC. It yields the protein CASSPDRGVNTDEQFF.

V usage is TRBV7-2 and J usage is TRBJ2-7; tentatively, D is TRBD1 (5 bases). Trimming pared 5 bases from V and 7 bases from J, leaving 21 bases between. The CDR3 contains 15 residues. Germline values: CDR1 SGHTA, CDR2 FQGNSA. CDR3 region: CASSPNPIPGQEQYF. The CDR3 DNA follows: TGTGCCAGCAGCCCCAACCCAATTCCAGGACAAGAGCAGTACTTC.

The V gene is TRBV5-1, the J gene TRBJ2-5; TRBD2 matches at 10 bases. Per germline, CDR1 SGHRS and CDR2 YFSETQ. The CDR3 sequence is 16 residues long. The ends lost 1 base at V and 3 bases at J; junction bases unmatched: 6. CDR3 amino acids: CASSLNTLAGEETQYF. DNA of the CDR3: TGCGCCAGCAGCTTGAATACTCTAGCGGGAGAAGAGACCCAGTACTTC.

The DNA for the CDR3 is TGTGCCAGCAGTTTATTAAGCGGGTCTGGAAACACCATATATTTT. Protein product: CASSLLSGSGNTIYF. This chain links TRBV28 with TRBJ1-3, with D uncertain. The V gene lost 1 base and the J gene lost 1 base, with 8 bases spanning the gap. Germline CDR1 is MDHEN and CDR2 is SYDVKM. The CDR3 spans 15 residues.

The rearrangement links TRBV30 to TRBJ1-3; 9 bases are a match to TRBD1. With V trimmed by 4 bases and J by 1 base, 2 bases remained unmatched. This CDR3 has 14 residues. Germline CDR1 reads GTSNPN; CDR2 reads SVGIG (reference sequence). Written as DNA, the CDR3 is TGTGCCTGGACGACAGGGGGGTCTGGAAACACCATATATTTT. Protein: CAWTTGGSGNTIYF.

CDR3 residues: CAWSRENEQFF. In DNA, the CDR3 is TGTGCCTGGAGTCGGGAAAATGAGCAGTTCTTC. J is TRBJ2-1 and V is TRBV30, with D perhaps TRBD2 (5 bases). The CDR3 length is 11 residues. Germline CDR1 reads GTSNPN; CDR2 reads SVGIG (reference sequence). V gave up 2 bases and J gave up 7 bases, with 6 bases separating them.